This T cell receptor beta chain is drawn from a study of T cell responses to AZD1222 COVID-19 vaccine (dated by TCRdb to about 2021). Regarding the complete study: Because spike-specific TCR depth and breadth did not differ between the two schedules, AZD1222 recipients who got a second dose at roughly 4 weeks were pooled with those who got a second dose at roughly 12 weeks. A total of approximately 240 trial participants underwent TCR sequencing, of whom about 200 received two doses of AZD1222 and about 26 received two doses of the MenACWY control vaccine. Trial participants were enrolled into age subgroups of 18-55, 56-69 and 70-plus years, which contained about 150, 27 and 61 TCR-sequenced participants, respectively.

Overall results and qualifications from the work: Only five to seven AZD1222 recipients were SARS-CoV-2 seropositive at baseline, limiting conclusions about previously exposed vaccinees. Most participants were white British and females outnumbered males, and the authors suggested that clonal diversity may have been underestimated. Reportedly, close to half of the unique spike-specific TCRs recognized epitopes lying outside the regions that are mutated in the B.1.351 and B.1.1.7 variants. After two AZD1222 doses, both the breadth and the depth of spike-specific TCRs were significantly higher than at day 0 and than in MenACWY recipients. No day 14 peak-response samples were available, so repertoires were characterized only after the peak T cell response. CD4 TCRs associated with the vaccine covered the entire spike protein, and the dominant responses were in regions 160-218 and 743-854. In the small 56-69-year group, the increase in depth fell short of significance, most likely because of low power.

Concerning this clone itself: The target of this receptor is not known. No base quality information exists; no much larger clone differs at one position.

The sample's time point, from its label and the paper: baseline before first vaccination. Samples from vaccinated people were obtained from the UK trials COV001 and COV002, which included a single-blind randomized controlled phase 2/3 trial of AZD1222 (ChAdOx1 nCoV-19) in healthy adults. For TCRbeta chain sequencing, PBMC samples were collected from trial participants at day 0 and at day 28 after the second dose. CDR1 and CDR2, looked up from the germline V gene, are SGDLS and YYNGEE. Trimming accounts for 3 bases at V and 0 bases at J, while the number of junction bases matched to no gene is 8. CDR3 length: 18 amino acids, cysteine to phenylalanine. CDR3 DNA only is kept here, 54 bases in frame from base 1. The CDR3 regions of human TCRbeta chains were subjected to immunosequencing. As for the authors' bioinformatics: TCRs in the repertoires were matched against a reference library of SARS-CoV-2-specific TCRs that had been generated with the MIRA antigen-specificity platform. Breadth was defined as the fraction of unique TCRs that were SARS-CoV-2-associated. Depth was defined as the fraction of total T cells that were SARS-CoV-2-associated. Using the MIRA data, each spike-specific TCR was mapped to the spike region that the TCR reacts to and placed in a CD4 or CD8 class. Log10-transformed breadth and depth values were compared by one-way ANOVA with Sidak's multiple comparisons tests. Entries here come from immuneACCESS through TCRdb and include only in-frame sequences with V and J called. Some clones fail to appear in such tables; in the studies checked, an unresolved V gene covers under half of the shortfall, and the cause of the remainder is unknown. The V and J calls and clone size were taken over from that table, and D and trimming were inferred from the DNA. The table for this sample lists 100,000 to 130,000 clones; about 86% of them were counted only once. About 3.3% of the sample lies in the top ten.

Specimen: peripheral blood, collected on day 0 of AZD1222 vaccination. This clonotype originated in an adult in good health. This receptor chain uses TRBV9 and TRBJ2-5; 13 bases in between match TRBD2. Here the CDR3 is given as CASSARLAGGKYQETQYF. The nucleotide sequence reads TGTGCCAGCAGCGCGAGACTAGCGGGGGGAAAGTACCAAGAGACCCAGTACTTC.